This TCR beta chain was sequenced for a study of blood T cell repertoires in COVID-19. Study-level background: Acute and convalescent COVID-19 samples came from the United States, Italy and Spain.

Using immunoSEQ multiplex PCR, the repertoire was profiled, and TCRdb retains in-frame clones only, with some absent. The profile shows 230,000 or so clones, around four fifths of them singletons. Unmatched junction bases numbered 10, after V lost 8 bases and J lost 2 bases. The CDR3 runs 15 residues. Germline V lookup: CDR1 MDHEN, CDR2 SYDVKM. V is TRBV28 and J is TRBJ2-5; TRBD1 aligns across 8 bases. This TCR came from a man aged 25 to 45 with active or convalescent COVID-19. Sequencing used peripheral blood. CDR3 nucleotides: TGTGCCAGCGGGGGGACAGGAACGTTACAAGAGACCCAGTACTTC. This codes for CASGGTGTLQETQYF.